Presented here are 14 T cell receptor beta chains from one specimen sequenced in a study of cytomegalovirus exposure and HLA in healthy donors. With 60 Vbeta and 13 Jbeta primers, the PCR was carried out. Produced via immunoSEQ multiplex PCR; TCRdb's table is partial and in-frame only. This table lists 60,000 to 70,000 clones. Input material: PBMCs. All receptors derive from a boy aged 5-17 years in good health and CMV-seronegative.

V and J are TRBV6-1 and TRBJ2-1; 12 nucleotides match TRBD1. The CDR3 contains 18 residues. J lost 4 bases, V lost 4 bases, and 11 bases had no gene match. Looked up from germline, CDR1 is MNHNS and CDR2 is SASEGT. CDR3 residues: CASSGDRGRRNPYNEQFF. The CDR3 DNA is TGTGCCAGCAGTGGGGACAGGGGGCGTCGGAACCCGTACAATGAGCAGTTCTTC.

The chain joins TRBV19 to TRBJ2-1, with 7 bases identical to TRBD1. The CDR3 is 15 residues long. Germline V gene data show CDR1 as LNHDA and CDR2 as SQIVND (reference sequence). Trimming cost V 5 bases and J 7 bases; bases outside gene matches: 11. For the CDR3, the DNA is TGTGCCAGTAGTCTACCGGGACAGCTTTCAAATGAGCAGTTCTTC. Protein: CASSLPGQLSNEQFF.

The chain combines TRBV12-5 with TRBJ1-1; tentative D call: TRBD1 (6 bases). This CDR3 region has 15 residues. The ends were cut back, 0 bases at V and 7 bases at J, with 15 bases in the middle. From germline, CDR1 is LGHNT and CDR2 FRNRAP. The CDR3 DNA reads as TGTGCTAGTGGTTTGGTATTGGGCAGGGGCGTTGAAGCTTTCTTT. Its translation is CASGLVLGRGVEAFF.

The chain carries TRBV2 and TRBJ2-1, with D possibly being TRBD2 (7 bases). Germline V gene data show CDR1 as SNHLY and CDR2 as FYNNEI. V gave up 8 bases and J gave up 8 bases, with 16 bases separating them. The CDR3 length is 13 residues. CDR3 loop: CASERGGGYEQFF. The DNA of the CDR3 is TGTGCCAGCGAAAGAGGCGGGGGCTATGAGCAGTTCTTC.

The V call is TRBV2, the J call TRBJ1-1; 8 bases are a match to TRBD1. Germline CDR1 is SNHLY and CDR2 is FYNNEI. V lost 0 bases and J lost 5; bases outside the gene matches: 5. The CDR3 consists of 15 residues. DNA of the CDR3: TGTGCCAGCAGTGAAGCGTCAGGGGGCAGTACTGAAGCTTTCTTT. Translated, it gives CASSEASGGSTEAFF. Based on the CDR3 plus reference TRBV2 and TRBJ1-1, the full variable domain is EPEVTQTPSHQVTQMGQEVILRCVPISNHLYFYWYRQILGQKVEFLVSFYNNEISEKSEIFDDQFSVERPDGSNFTLKIRSTKLEDSAMYFCASSEASGGSTEAFFGQGTRLTVV.

This chain connects TRBV11-2 to TRBJ2-1; 12 nucleotides line up with TRBD2. Unmatched junction bases numbered 6, after V lost 1 base and J lost 8 bases. The CDR3 totals 16 residues. The germline CDR1 and CDR2 sequences are SGHAT and FQNNGV. This CDR3 is CASSLGASGGADEQFF. The CDR3 nucleotides are TGTGCCAGCAGCTTAGGGGCTAGCGGGGGGGCAGATGAGCAGTTCTTC.

The J gene is TRBJ1-2, the V gene TRBV10-3; tentative D call: TRBD1 (5 bases). With 10 bases removed from V and 3 bases from J, the gap between germline ends came to 15 bases. The CDR3 is 13 amino acids. CDR1 ENHRY and CDR2 SYGVKD come from the germline V gene. This CDR3 is CANTRDPDYGYTF. The CDR3 DNA reads as TGTGCCAACACCAGGGATCCGGACTATGGCTACACCTTC.

The chain joins TRBV30 to TRBJ2-3, with a weak D call TRBD2 (5 bases). This CDR3 contains 12 residues. The V and J ends lost 7 bases and 5 bases respectively, with 13 bases between them. CDR1 and CDR2 from the germline V gene are GTSNPN and SVGIG (reference sequence). The CDR3 region is CAFRAEGDTQYF. The DNA of the CDR3 is TGTGCCTTCCGGGCCGAGGGAGATACGCAGTATTTT. The full variable domain, in which reference TRBV30 and TRBJ2-3 provide the parts outside the CDR3, is SQTIHQWPATLVQPVGSPLSLECTVEGTSNPNLYWYRQAAGRGLQLLFYSVGIGQISSEVPQNLSASRPQDRQFILSSKKLLLSDSGFYLCAFRAEGDTQYFGPGTRLTVL.

The J gene is TRBJ2-5, the V gene TRBV10-3, with a possible D match to TRBD1 (6 bases). The V end lost 2 bases, the J end lost 7 bases, and 8 bases lay between the germline ends. The length of the CDR3 is 12 residues. Germline CDR1 and CDR2: ENHRY and SYGVKD. CDR3 DNA sequence: TGTGCCATCAGTGAGGTCAGGGGGACCCAGTACTTC. It specifies CAISEVRGTQYF.

The chain joins TRBV29-1 to TRBJ1-5; TRBD1 agrees at 7 bases. Per the germline V gene, CDR1 is SQVTM and CDR2 is ANQGSEA. The CDR3 covers 13 residues. With 4 bases clipped from V and 3 bases from J, the junction kept 3 bases outside the gene matches. The CDR3 spells CSVGTGINQPQHF. In nucleotides, the CDR3 is TGCAGCGTTGGGACAGGTATCAATCAGCCCCAGCATTTT.

The chain is built from TRBV5-1 and TRBJ2-7; weak D call: TRBD1 (6 bases). V was trimmed by 4 bases and J by 4 bases, leaving 18 bases between them. CDR1 SGHRS and CDR2 YFSETQ come from the germline V gene. The CDR3 extends over 15 amino acids. The CDR3 nucleotides are TGCGCCAGCAGCCCCGGGCCCGGACAGCTGTACGAGCAGTACTTC. As protein: CASSPGPGQLYEQYF.

The DNA for the CDR3 is TGCAGCGTGGGCACTACCGGGACAGGCCACGAGCAGTACTTC. Translation gives CSVGTTGTGHEQYF. V gene TRBV29-1 combines with J gene TRBJ2-7; 8 nucleotides align to TRBD1. This CDR3 has 14 amino acids. The germline V gene has CDR1 SQVTM and CDR2 ANQGSEA. V lost 6 bases, J lost 5 bases, and 12 bases stayed unmatched.

The chain is built from TRBV29-1 and TRBJ2-2, with a tentative D call TRBD1 (6 bases). Per germline, CDR1 SQVTM and CDR2 ANQGSEA. CDR3 size: 14 residues. V lost 4 bases to trimming and J lost 6 bases, with 15 bases between them. The CDR3 loop is CSVAKQGFSGELFF. As DNA, the CDR3 is TGCAGCGTTGCGAAACAGGGTTTTTCCGGGGAGCTGTTTTTT.

This rearrangement joins TRBV18 to TRBJ1-1; the match to TRBD1 covers 8 bases. Germline CDR1 KGHSH, CDR2 LQKENI. The J segment lost 3 bases and the V segment lost 4 bases, leaving 7 bases of the junction unmatched. This CDR3 has 15 residues. In DNA, the CDR3 is TGTGCCAGCTCACAAGGACAGACAGGGGACACTGAAGCTTTCTTT. It encodes CASSQGQTGDTEAFF.